The rows below give T cell receptor beta chains drawn from one sample of a study of metastatic and nonmetastatic thyroid tumors. TCRdb re-processed the PCR reads through MiXCR. The table lists tens of thousands of clones, roughly an eighth of them singletons. What was sequenced was blood. All receptors derive from a male donor with papillary thyroid cancer or a benign thyroid nodule (not recorded which). Some clones in this sample may be carry-over from other donors' samples. CDR3s include the opening cysteine and the closing phenylalanine or tryptophan. A D gene is named only where the DNA matches it firmly. Size values are once, few and many counts, or a class for expanded clones, and some rows have none.

j_gene: TRBJ2-5
d_gene: TRBD1
v_gene: TRBV5-1
abundance: many
CDR3nt: TGCGCCAGCAGCTTGGGGACAGGGGCCCAAGAGACCCAGTACTTC
CDR3aa: CASSLGTGAQETQYF

j_gene: TRBJ2-7
d_gene: -
v_gene: TRBV11-1
abundance: many
CDR3nt: TGTGCCAGCAGCTTAGCAGGTGCCGGCAGGGTAGCCTACGAGCAGCACTTC
CDR3aa: CASSLAGAGRVAYEQHF

j_gene: TRBJ1-4
d_gene: -
v_gene: TRBV4-3
abundance: many
CDR3nt: TGCGCCAGCAGCCAAGAAGGGGGGGGATACCCACTGTTTTTT
CDR3aa: CASSQEGGGYPLFF

j_gene: TRBJ1-4
d_gene: -
v_gene: TRBV7-2
abundance: many
CDR3nt: TGTGCCAGCAGCTTAGGCCACAGGAAGGAAAAACTGTTTTTT
CDR3aa: CASSLGHRKEKLFF

j_gene: TRBJ2-7
d_gene: -
v_gene: TRBV20-1
abundance: many
CDR3nt: TGCAGTGCTAGACTTAGCAGCGGATTCGAACCCTACGAGCAGTACTTC
CDR3aa: CSARLSSGFEPYEQYF

j_gene: TRBJ2-7
d_gene: -
v_gene: TRBV12-3/TRBV12-4
abundance: -
CDR3nt: TGTGCCAGCAGTTCTGCCTACGGGCATTACTTC
CDR3aa: CASSSAYGHYF

j_gene: TRBJ1-4
d_gene: TRBD1
v_gene: TRBV28
abundance: many
CDR3nt: TGTGCCAGCAGGGGGGGGACAGACTCAACTAATGAAAAACTGTTTTTT
CDR3aa: CASRGGTDSTNEKLFF

j_gene: TRBJ2-1
d_gene: TRBD2
v_gene: TRBV19
abundance: many
CDR3nt: TGTGCCAGTAGTACGAGGGACTACGGCAATGAGCAGTTCTTC
CDR3aa: CASSTRDYGNEQFF

j_gene: TRBJ1-3
d_gene: TRBD1
v_gene: TRBV18
abundance: few
CDR3nt: TGTGCCAGCTCACGAGGGACAGTAGGAAACACCATATATTTT
CDR3aa: CASSRGTVGNTIYF

j_gene: TRBJ2-1
d_gene: -
v_gene: TRBV7-6
abundance: many
CDR3nt: TGTGCCAGCAGCGACCTTAGGCGGGGGCCCCTTTACAATGAGCAGTTCTTC
CDR3aa: CASSDLRRGPLYNEQFF

j_gene: TRBJ2-1
d_gene: -
v_gene: TRBV24-1
abundance: -
CDR3nt: TGTGCCACCAGTGAGTCCGGTACTAGTGGCAATGAGCAGTTCTTC
CDR3aa: CATSESGTSGNEQFF

j_gene: TRBJ1-2
d_gene: TRBD1
v_gene: TRBV20-1
abundance: many
CDR3nt: TGCAGTGCTCTACAGGGGTCTGCTGGCTACACCTTC
CDR3aa: CSALQGSAGYTF

j_gene: TRBJ2-4
d_gene: TRBD1
v_gene: TRBV28
abundance: many
CDR3nt: TGTGCCAGCAGTCGAGCATCGACAGGGGACGGAGCCAAAAACATTCAGTACTTC
CDR3aa: CASSRASTGDGAKNIQYF

j_gene: TRBJ1-5
d_gene: -
v_gene: TRBV2
abundance: many
CDR3nt: TGTGCCAGCAGTGAAGAGGTGGGGCCCCAGCATTTT
CDR3aa: CASSEEVGPQHF

j_gene: TRBJ2-7
d_gene: TRBD1
v_gene: TRBV29-1
abundance: many
CDR3nt: TGCAGCGTTGCGGGGACAGGGCACTCCTACGAGCAGTACTTC
CDR3aa: CSVAGTGHSYEQYF

j_gene: TRBJ2-7
d_gene: -
v_gene: TRBV11-2
abundance: many
CDR3nt: TGTGCCAGCAGCTTTCCGGCAGGGATGCACGAGCAGTACTTC
CDR3aa: CASSFPAGMHEQYF

j_gene: TRBJ2-4
d_gene: -
v_gene: TRBV19
abundance: many
CDR3nt: TGTGCCAGTAGTACCCAGGGGGGGGGCCGCAAAAACATTCAGTACTTC
CDR3aa: CASSTQGGGRKNIQYF

j_gene: TRBJ2-5
d_gene: TRBD2
v_gene: TRBV5-1
abundance: many
CDR3nt: TGCGCCAGCAGCTTGACTAGCGGGAGGGAGACCCAGTACTTC
CDR3aa: CASSLTSGRETQYF

j_gene: TRBJ1-2
d_gene: -
v_gene: TRBV11-1
abundance: many
CDR3nt: TGTGCCAGCACCCCAAACGGAAACTATGGCTACACCTTC
CDR3aa: CASTPNGNYGYTF

j_gene: TRBJ1-4
d_gene: -
v_gene: TRBV5-8
abundance: many
CDR3nt: TGTGCCAGCAGCTTGGGGCGGGCAGCCAATGAAAAACTGTTTTTT
CDR3aa: CASSLGRAANEKLFF

j_gene: TRBJ1-6
d_gene: TRBD1
v_gene: TRBV18
abundance: -
CDR3nt: TGTGCCAGCTCACTGAGACAGGGGGGAACCTATAACTCACCCCTCCACTTT
CDR3aa: CASSLRQGGTYNSPLHF

j_gene: TRBJ2-2
d_gene: -
v_gene: TRBV3-1
abundance: many
CDR3nt: TGTGCCAGCAGCCAAGATCTGGGGCACGGGGAGCTGTTTTTT
CDR3aa: CASSQDLGHGELFF

j_gene: TRBJ1-2
d_gene: -
v_gene: TRBV6-5
abundance: medium-sized
CDR3nt: TGTGCCAGCAGTTACTCGATGGCTGCCACAGACGGCTACACCTTC
CDR3aa: CASSYSMAATDGYTF

j_gene: TRBJ1-2
d_gene: -
v_gene: TRBV5-6
abundance: -
CDR3nt: TGTGCCAGCAGCTTAGGGGGGGCCTGGGGCTACACCTTC
CDR3aa: CASSLGGAWGYTF

j_gene: TRBJ2-5
d_gene: TRBD2
v_gene: TRBV7-9
abundance: many
CDR3nt: TGTGCCAGCAGCTTAGCGCCTAGCGGCCAAGAGACCCAGTACTTC
CDR3aa: CASSLAPSGQETQYF

j_gene: TRBJ1-4
d_gene: -
v_gene: TRBV2
abundance: many
CDR3nt: TGTGCCAGCAGTGCACAGGGTACTAATGAAAAACTGTTTTTT
CDR3aa: CASSAQGTNEKLFF

j_gene: TRBJ1-2
d_gene: TRBD1
v_gene: TRBV4-1
abundance: many
CDR3nt: TGCGCCAGCAGCCAACCAGCAGGGGGCCGGGGTGGCTACACCTTC
CDR3aa: CASSQPAGGRGGYTF

j_gene: TRBJ1-1
d_gene: -
v_gene: TRBV6-1
abundance: many
CDR3nt: TGTGCCAGCAGTGAACGGCCGATGGAAGCTTTCTTT
CDR3aa: CASSERPMEAFF

j_gene: TRBJ1-1
d_gene: -
v_gene: TRBV6-9
abundance: many
CDR3nt: TGTGCCAGCAGTTATTTTGGCAGCCTTGGGTCCCTTGATATGCTGAACACTGAAGCTTTCTTT
CDR3aa: CASSYFGSLGSLDMLNTEAFF

j_gene: TRBJ1-1
d_gene: TRBD1
v_gene: TRBV6-2/TRBV6-3
abundance: many
CDR3nt: TGTGCCAGCAGTTACGGGACAGTGATCGTTATGAACACTGAGGCTTTCTTT
CDR3aa: CASSYGTVIVMNTEAFF

j_gene: TRBJ2-7
d_gene: -
v_gene: TRBV7-4
abundance: many
CDR3nt: TGTGCCAGCAGGGGGGTTTCCTACGAGCAGTACTTC
CDR3aa: CASRGVSYEQYF

j_gene: TRBJ1-2
d_gene: -
v_gene: TRBV3-1
abundance: many
CDR3nt: TGTGCCAGCAGCCAGGATACAGGGAGCTATGGCTACACCTTC
CDR3aa: CASSQDTGSYGYTF